This T cell receptor (beta chain) was profiled in a study of OX40 agonist ivuxolimab in advanced cancers. Across the study: Males comprised roughly four fifths of the group, whose mean age was approximately 60 years (range roughly 20 to 85).

The CDR3 has 14 residues. V was clipped by 1 base and J by 4 bases; unmatched bases: 2. Looked up from germline, CDR1 is GTSNPN and CDR2 is SVGIG (reference sequence). TCRdb keeps only in-frame clones here, not all; method: immunoSEQ multiplex PCR. Altogether fewer than 30,000 clones are present, roughly 89% being singletons, with the ten largest covering roughly 21%. The TCR sequence derives from an adult with an advanced solid tumor such as melanoma, head and neck, liver or kidney cancer. This specimen consisted of CD4+ or CD8+ T cells sorted from blood, obtained in a trial of the OX40 agonist ivuxolimab. The genes are TRBV30 and TRBJ2-1, with 9 bases lining up with TRBD1. CDR3 residues: CAWSGDREYNEQFF. The CDR3 region has the DNA TGTGCCTGGAGTGGGGACAGGGAATACAATGAGCAGTTCTTC.